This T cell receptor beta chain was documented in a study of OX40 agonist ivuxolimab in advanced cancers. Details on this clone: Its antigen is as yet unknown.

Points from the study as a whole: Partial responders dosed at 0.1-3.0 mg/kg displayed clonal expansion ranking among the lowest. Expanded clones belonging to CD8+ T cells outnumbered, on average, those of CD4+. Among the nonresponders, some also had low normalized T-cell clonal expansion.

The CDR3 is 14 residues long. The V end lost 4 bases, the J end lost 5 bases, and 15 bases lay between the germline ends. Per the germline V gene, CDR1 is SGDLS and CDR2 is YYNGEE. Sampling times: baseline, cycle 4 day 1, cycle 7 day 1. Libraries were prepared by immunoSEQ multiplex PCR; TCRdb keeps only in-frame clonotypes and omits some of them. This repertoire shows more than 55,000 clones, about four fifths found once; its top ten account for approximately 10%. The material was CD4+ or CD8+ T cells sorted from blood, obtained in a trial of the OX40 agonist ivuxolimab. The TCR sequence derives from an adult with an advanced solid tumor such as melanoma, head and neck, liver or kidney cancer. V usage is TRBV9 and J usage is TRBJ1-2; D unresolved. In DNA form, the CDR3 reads TGTGCCAGCAGCCCGAGCGGGAGGGTTTATGGCTACACCTTC. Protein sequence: CASSPSGRVYGYTF.